Presented here are 24 T cell receptor beta chains from one specimen sequenced in a study of T cells in Graves' hyperthyroidism and ophthalmopathy (dated by TCRdb to about 2019). The library was obtained by multiplex PCR. These reads were obtained on an Illumina HiSeq 2000. TCR beta CDR3 regions were amplified from RNA transcripts. The first round of RT-PCR for the TCR CDR3 was performed with the HTBI primer set and the Qiagen OneStep RT-PCR kit. Through fastp at Q25 and MiXCR, TCRdb rebuilt clones from the public reads, retaining in-frame beta chains. Entries that share a CDR3 protein sequence are merged under the most common genes and DNA. Across this sample there are roughly 260,000 distinct CDR3 sequences, with just over 14% seen only once. The ten biggest clones cover roughly 14% of the sample. Source material: blood. Source of these receptors: a middle-aged woman with Graves' hyperthyroidism that later progressed to Graves' ophthalmopathy.

This clonotype was observed at least ten times. V and J are TRBV6-5 and TRBJ1-5; D is undetermined. V lost 2 bases to trimming and J lost 3 bases, with 11 bases between them. Germline values: CDR1 MNHEY, CDR2 SVGAGI. This CDR3 has 15 amino acids. CDR3 sequence: CASSYRSPDNQPQHF. The CDR3 coding sequence is TGTGCCAGCAGTTACAGGTCACCGGACAATCAGCCCCAGCATTTT.

The V call is TRBV7-3, the J call TRBJ2-1, with 9 bases matching TRBD2. Trimming at V came to 0 bases and at J to 4 bases, leaving 4 bases not matched to a gene. The germline V gene has CDR1 SGHTA and CDR2 FQGTGA. The CDR3 has 16 amino acids. The CDR3 DNA sequence: TGTGCCAGCAGCTTAACTAGCGGGAGTATGTACAATGAGCAGTTCTTC. It specifies CASSLTSGSMYNEQFF.

This clonotype was found many times. The chain recombines TRBV12-3 or TRBV12-4 with TRBJ2-3, with D unclear. There are 14 residues in the CDR3. V dropped 3 bases and J dropped 4 bases, with 11 bases sitting between them. In DNA, the CDR3 is TGTGCCAGCAGTTTTCGGGCAAACGCAGATACGCAGTATTTT. Residues: CASSFRANADTQYF.

Only a few counts were recorded for this clonotype. This chain links TRBV4-1 with TRBJ2-7; D might be TRBD2 (5 bases). Germline V gene lookup returns CDR1 MGHRA and CDR2 YSYEKL. This CDR3 region has 15 residues. The V end was cut by 1 base, the J end by 6 bases, with 16 bases between. The DNA of the CDR3 is TGCGCCAGCAGCCAAGGGCTAGCAGATCCCCTCGAGCAGTACTTC. As protein: CASSQGLADPLEQYF.

This clonotype was picked up a small number of times. This chain links TRBV5-5 with TRBJ1-1; no clear D. CDR1 and CDR2 from the germline V gene are SGHKS and YYEKEE (reference sequence). The CDR3 length is 11 residues. Trimming removed 7 bases at V and 1 base at J, with 5 bases between. CDR3 DNA sequence: TGTGCCAGCCGTGCGAACACTGAAGCTTTCTTT. Its protein product is CASRANTEAFF.

This clonotype occurred many times. The V call is TRBV28, the J call TRBJ1-5; D perhaps matches TRBD1 (5 bases). CDR1 is MDHEN, CDR2 SYDVKM, per germline. The V end was cut by 6 bases, the J end by 0 bases, with 15 bases between. This CDR3 has 16 residues. This CDR3 reads CASRFGHTHSNQPQHF. CDR3 bases: TGTGCCAGCAGGTTTGGACATACTCATAGCAATCAGCCCCAGCATTTT. The full variable domain, rest sourced from reference TRBV28 and TRBJ1-5, is DVKVTQSSRYLVKRTGEKVFLECVQDMDHENMFWYRQDPGLGLRLIYFSYDVKMKEKGDIPEGYSVSREKKERFSLILESASTNQTSMYLCASRFGHTHSNQPQHFGDGTRLSIL.

Comments on this clonotype: A much larger clonotype is one base distant, so this may be a read error. The chain links TRBV19 to TRBJ2-1; 7 positions match TRBD1. CDR3 length: 14 residues. Germline lookup yields CDR1 LNHDA and CDR2 SQIVND (reference sequence). CDR3 sequence: CTSSRQGWSNEQFF. CDR3 sequence (DNA): TGTACCAGTAGTAGACAGGGATGGAGCAATGAGCAGTTCTTC.

Ten or more counts support this clonotype. The chain has TRBV4-1 and TRBJ2-1; TRBD2 matches 7 bases. The V and J ends lost 0 bases and 7 bases, in that order; junction bases with no gene match: 12. The CDR3 covers 17 residues. The germline gives CDR1 MGHRA, CDR2 YSYEKL. The chain's CDR3 is CASSQDITAGVVNEQFF. CDR3 bases: TGCGCCAGCAGCCAAGATATTACGGCGGGAGTGGTGAATGAGCAGTTCTTC.

This clonotype was found many times. The CDR3 DNA reads TGTGCCAGCAGCCCCCGGTCACTAGCGGGAGTGTTTTCCTACGAGCAGTACTTC. This codes for CASSPRSLAGVFSYEQYF. The genes are TRBV9 and TRBJ2-7; TRBD2 agrees at 11 bases. J lost 1 base, V lost 4 bases, and 13 bases had no gene match. Looked up from germline, CDR1 is SGDLS and CDR2 is YYNGEE. The CDR3 runs to 18 residues.

This clonotype was counted at least ten times. This chain links TRBV11-2 with TRBJ2-1; no clear D. Germline V gene sequence: CDR1 SGHAT, CDR2 FQNNGV. V shed 5 bases and J shed 8 bases, with 10 bases lying between them. This CDR3 spans 12 amino acids. Here the CDR3 reads CASSPHLDEQFF. The CDR3 DNA reads as TGTGCCAGCAGCCCCCATCTGGATGAGCAGTTCTTC.

This clonotype was found once. V is TRBV5-5 and J is TRBJ1-5, with TRBD1 identical over 7 bases. Germline loops: CDR1 SGHKS, CDR2 YYEKEE (reference sequence). The CDR3 contains 13 residues. J gave up 6 bases and V 1 base, and 1 base lay outside the gene matches. CDR3 sequence reads: CASSLRGPQPQHF. CDR3 coding DNA: TGTGCCAGCAGCTTGAGGGGGCCTCAGCCCCAGCATTTT. The full variable domain, with the rest looked up from reference TRBV5-5 and TRBJ1-5, is DAGVTQSPTHLIKTRGQQVTLRCSPISGHKSVSWYQQVLGQGPQFIFQYYEKEERGRGNFPDRFSARQFPNYSSELNVNALLLGDSALYLCASSLRGPQPQHFGDGTRLSIL.

This clonotype was recorded at least ten times. The DNA for the CDR3 is TGTGCCAGCTCACTTGCCCGAAGGGCTTACGGCACTGAAGCTTTCTTT. Translated, it gives CASSLARRAYGTEAFF. This rearrangement joins TRBV18 to TRBJ1-1; D call uncertain. CDR1 is KGHSH, CDR2 LQKENI, per germline. This CDR3 is built from 16 residues. Trimming left V 4 bases short and J 4 bases short, with 19 bases between.

This clonotype has a count of ten or more. V usage is TRBV10-3 and J usage is TRBJ1-3; D perhaps matches TRBD1 (6 bases). Germline V gene data show CDR1 as ENHRY and CDR2 as SYGVKD. The CDR3 totals 17 residues. The V end lost 1 base, the J end lost 0 bases, and 13 bases lay between the germline ends. This CDR3 is CAISEFPTGTSGNTIYF. CDR3 nucleotide sequence: TGTGCCATCAGTGAGTTCCCGACAGGTACCTCTGGAAACACCATATATTTT.

This clonotype was seen only a few times. A much larger clone differs from this one at a single base, so this may be a read error. The V call is TRBV12-5, the J call TRBJ2-1, with TRBD1 as a possible D gene (6 bases). Germline V gives CDR1 LGHNT, CDR2 FRNRAP. The CDR3 length is 15 residues. CDR3 loop: CASGLGTVSYNEQLF. CDR3 coding DNA: TGTGCTAGTGGTTTGGGGACAGTCTCCTACAATGAGCAGCTCTTC.

This clonotype was detected ten times or more. The genes are TRBV3-1 and TRBJ2-3; 8 bases are a match to TRBD2. The CDR3 has 16 amino acids. Germline loops: CDR1 LGHDT, CDR2 YNNKEL (reference sequence). After removal of 0 bases from V and 6 bases from J, the junction contained 8 bases not matched to a gene. The DNA for the CDR3 is TGTGCCAGCAGCCAAGAAAGCGGCGGGAGGCGGGATACGCAGTATTTT. Amino acid sequence: CASSQESGGRRDTQYF.

This chain links TRBV12-3 or TRBV12-4 with TRBJ2-3, with D tentatively TRBD1 (6 bases). The CDR3 covers 17 residues. V was trimmed by 3 bases and J by 8 bases, leaving 24 bases between them. Here the CDR3 DNA reads TGTGCCAGCAGTTTTTATGTTCCGGGACAACCTGGACGTACGCAGTATTTT. The encoded protein is CASSFYVPGQPGRTQYF.

This clonotype was counted at least ten times. The chain carries TRBV11-2 and TRBJ2-5; D is uncertain. CDR1 and CDR2 (germline): SGHAT, FQNNGV. This CDR3 comprises 17 residues. Between the trimmed V and J ends, which lost 2 bases and 1 base, there was a span of 17 bases. The DNA for the CDR3 is TGTGCCAGCAGCTTATTTCGGCTCCACAAACTCCAAGAGACCCAGTACTTC. Translating it yields CASSLFRLHKLQETQYF. Full variable domain (outside the CDR3, taken from reference TRBV11-2 and TRBJ2-5): EAGVAQSPRYKIIEKRQSVAFWCNPISGHATLYWYQQILGQGPKLLIQFQNNGVVDDSQLPKDRFSAERLKGVDSTLKIQPAKLEDSAVYLCASSLFRLHKLQETQYFGPGTRLLVL.

This clonotype was detected many times. The chain couples TRBV18 to TRBJ2-7; unclear D gene. The germline gives CDR1 KGHSH, CDR2 LQKENI. The CDR3 contains 10 residues. V dropped 5 bases and J dropped 3 bases, with 2 bases sitting between them. The CDR3 protein is CASSFYEQYF. The CDR3 DNA is TGTGCCAGCTCATTCTACGAGCAGTACTTC. Complete variable domain (other parts from reference TRBV18 and TRBJ2-7): NAGVMQNPRHLVRRRGQEARLRCSPMKGHSHVYWYRQLPEEGLKFMVYLQKENIIDESGMPKERFSAEFPKEGPSILRIQQVVRGDSAAYFCASSFYEQYFGPGTRLTVT.

This clonotype was recorded many times. The V gene is TRBV13, the J gene TRBJ2-7; unclear D gene. The CDR3 extends over 13 amino acids. V was pared by 5 bases and J by 7 bases, with 15 bases between. Germline values: CDR1 PRHDT, CDR2 FYEKMQ (reference sequence). The CDR3 is CASSPTGAEEQYF. The CDR3 DNA reads as TGTGCCAGCAGCCCCACGGGCGCGGAGGAGCAGTACTTC.

In regard to this clonotype: This may arise from a read error, as a much more abundant clone is one base away. The chain is built from TRBV10-1 and TRBJ2-3, with D perhaps matching TRBD1 (5 bases). Germline V gene lookup returns CDR1 WNHNN and CDR2 SYGVQD (reference sequence). Trimming pared 6 bases from V and 2 bases from J, leaving 15 bases between. This CDR3 has 15 residues. CDR3 DNA sequence: TGCGCCAGCAGGGAGACAGAGGACCTCACAGATACGCAGTATTTT. As protein: CASRETEDLTDTQYF.

This rearrangement joins TRBV19 to TRBJ1-1, with unresolved D. The CDR3 covers 13 residues. Per germline, CDR1 LNHDA and CDR2 SQIVND (reference sequence). Between the trimmed V and J ends, which lost 3 bases and 5 bases, there was a span of 10 bases. The CDR3 here is CASSINPGTEAFF. CDR3 nucleotide sequence: TGTGCCAGTAGTATTAATCCGGGGACTGAAGCTTTCTTT.

V and J are TRBV11-2 and TRBJ2-1; 7 nucleotides agree with TRBD1. Germline loops: CDR1 SGHAT, CDR2 FQNNGV. The CDR3 is 12 amino acids. The J segment lost 9 bases and the V segment lost 5 bases, leaving 4 bases of the junction unmatched. CDR3 nucleotides: TGTGCCAGCAGCCTCGACAGGGCTGAGCAGTTCTTC. Protein product: CASSLDRAEQFF.

The genes are TRBV28 and TRBJ2-7, with TRBD1 matching over 9 bases. Germline trimming cut 4 bases from V and 2 bases from J; bases unmatched to any gene: 9. Germline values: CDR1 MDHEN, CDR2 SYDVKM. This CDR3 has 16 amino acids. For the CDR3, the DNA is TGTGCCAGCAGTTCCTCCGTCGGGACAGGGCCCTACGAGCAGTACTTC. The encoded protein is CASSSSVGTGPYEQYF. The full variable domain, rest sourced from reference TRBV28 and TRBJ2-7, is DVKVTQSSRYLVKRTGEKVFLECVQDMDHENMFWYRQDPGLGLRLIYFSYDVKMKEKGDIPEGYSVSREKKERFSLILESASTNQTSMYLCASSSSVGTGPYEQYFGPGTRLTVT.

The sample holds many counts of this clonotype. This rearrangement joins TRBV6-1 to TRBJ1-3; D uncertain. The CDR3 runs 14 residues. Trimming stripped 7 bases from V and 0 bases from J, with 10 bases between. Germline V gene lookup returns CDR1 MNHNS and CDR2 SASEGT. The CDR3 sequence: CASKGRNSGNTIYF. The CDR3 DNA follows: TGTGCCAGCAAGGGCCGCAACTCTGGAAACACCATATATTTT.